Listed here are 21 T cell receptor beta chains from one sample, sequenced in a study of T cell responses to AZD1222 COVID-19 vaccine. TCRdb keeps only in-frame clones here, not all; method: immunoSEQ multiplex PCR. This table holds about 150,000 clones, roughly 91% found once. The sample in question was peripheral blood, obtained on day 0 of AZD1222 vaccination. The receptor set was obtained from an adult in good health.

The V call is TRBV4-3, the J call TRBJ1-2; unclear D gene. Germline-derived CDR1 and CDR2 are LGHNA and YSLEER. Trimming stripped 0 bases from V and 1 base from J, with 12 bases between. The CDR3 is 16 residues long. In DNA, the CDR3 is TGCGCCAGCAGCCAAGATCTTGGGCCCTTTAACTATGGCTACACCTTC. It codes for CASSQDLGPFNYGYTF.

The chain recombines TRBV11-3 with TRBJ2-2; perhaps TRBD1 as D (6 bases). V dropped 5 bases and J dropped 6 bases, with 19 bases sitting between them. CDR1 SGHNT and CDR2 YENEEA come from the germline V gene. The CDR3 contains 16 residues. The CDR3 DNA is TGTGCCAGCAGCCCACAGGGCAGAGTCGGATCCGGGGAGCTGTTTTTT. This sequence encodes CASSPQGRVGSGELFF.

The J gene is TRBJ1-5, the V gene TRBV28, with D possibly being TRBD1 (5 bases). CDR1 is MDHEN, CDR2 SYDVKM, per germline. This CDR3 has 16 residues. With 3 bases removed from V and 0 bases from J, the gap between germline ends came to 12 bases. The DNA for the CDR3 is TGTGCCAGCAGTTTTCCAGGGCTGAATAGCAATCAGCCCCAGCATTTT. Translation gives CASSFPGLNSNQPQHF.

The J gene is TRBJ1-1, the V gene TRBV7-9, with D perhaps TRBD1 (5 bases). This CDR3 spans 14 amino acids. Trimming stripped 3 bases from V and 1 base from J, with 9 bases between. Germline V lookup: CDR1 SEHNR, CDR2 FQNEAQ (reference sequence). The CDR3 nucleotides read TGTGCCAGCAGCTTGGGGGGTGGGAACACTGAAGCTTTCTTT. Residues: CASSLGGGNTEAFF.

The V and J genes are TRBV27 and TRBJ2-7; D may be TRBD1 or TRBD2 (5 bases each). From germline, CDR1 is MNHEY and CDR2 SMNVEV (reference sequence). The CDR3 covers 16 residues. Trimming took 3 bases from V and 0 from J, leaving 15 bases between them. For the CDR3, the DNA is TGTGCCAGCAGTTTCGTCATTGAGGGGAGCTCCTACGAGCAGTACTTC. It codes for CASSFVIEGSSYEQYF.

The V and J genes are TRBV9 and TRBJ2-1; 9 bases agree with TRBD2. The CDR3 runs to 15 residues. Germline-derived CDR1 and CDR2 are SGDLS and YYNGEE. V gave up 4 bases and J gave up 5 bases; unmatched junction bases: 7. CDR3 region: CASSSKGGGDNEQFF. As DNA, the CDR3 is TGTGCCAGCAGCTCGAAAGGCGGGGGGGACAATGAGCAGTTCTTC.

The gene calls are TRBV10-3 and TRBJ2-2, with TRBD1 matching over 7 bases. There are 15 residues in the CDR3. Germline V gene data show CDR1 as ENHRY and CDR2 as SYGVKD. V trimming: 5 bases; J trimming: 3 bases; junction bases outside the gene matches: 6. The CDR3 protein is CAISTGTAYTGELFF. The CDR3 DNA reads as TGTGCCATCAGTACCGGGACAGCATACACCGGGGAGCTGTTTTTT.

This sequence joins TRBV12-3 or TRBV12-4 and TRBJ2-5; D is undetermined. The germline V and J ends were trimmed by 8 bases and 2 bases, with 6 bases remaining between them. The CDR3 length is 11 residues. The CDR3 DNA follows: TGTGCCAGCTCAGATCAAGAGACCCAGTACTTC. Translated, it gives CASSDQETQYF.

V and J are TRBV7-6 and TRBJ2-5; 10 nucleotides align to TRBD2. CDR1 is SGHVS, CDR2 FNYEAQ, per germline. The V segment lost 5 bases and the J segment 2 bases; nucleotides outside the gene matches: 5. CDR3 length: 15 amino acids. The chain's CDR3 is CASSPLAGAQETQYF. For the CDR3, the DNA is TGTGCCAGCAGCCCCCTAGCGGGGGCGCAAGAGACCCAGTACTTC.

The chain couples TRBV14 to TRBJ1-2, with no clear D. V shed 4 bases and J shed 4 bases, with 7 bases lying between them. CDR1 SGHDN and CDR2 FVKESK come from the germline V gene. This CDR3 has 12 residues. The CDR3 loop reads CASSPGSYGYTF. The CDR3, as DNA: TGTGCCAGCAGCCCCGGGAGCTATGGCTACACCTTC.

The V gene is TRBV9, the J gene TRBJ2-3; D may match TRBD1 or TRBD2 (5 bases each). Germline CDR1 and CDR2: SGDLS and YYNGEE. The CDR3 sequence is 16 residues long. V was cut by 4 bases and J by 4 bases, with 19 bases left in between. In DNA form, the CDR3 reads TGTGCCAGCAGCATGCCCGATCCTGGGGGTGCAGATACGCAGTATTTT. Amino acids: CASSMPDPGGADTQYF.

This clone was seen more than once but under ten times. The gene calls are TRBV5-6 and TRBJ1-6; D uncertain. The length of the CDR3 is 14 residues. V was shortened by 4 bases and J by 8 bases, with 13 bases between the two germline ends. CDR1 SGHDT and CDR2 YYEEEE come from the germline V gene. CDR3 bases: TGTGCCAGCAGCCTCCCACGTTCGGATTCACCCCTCCACTTT. This encodes CASSLPRSDSPLHF.

This clone appeared once. The rearrangement joins TRBV10-3 to TRBJ1-1; a possible D gene is TRBD1 (5 bases). Trimming pared 6 bases from V and 0 bases from J, leaving 20 bases between. The CDR3 spans 17 residues. Germline V gene lookup returns CDR1 ENHRY and CDR2 SYGVKD. The DNA for the CDR3 is TGTGCCATCAGGAGGCGGGACTCACGAAGCCTGAACACTGAAGCTTTCTTT. It yields the protein CAIRRRDSRSLNTEAFF.

V usage is TRBV27 and J usage is TRBJ2-7; D may be TRBD1 (6 bases). CDR3 length: 12 amino acids. V was clipped by 6 bases and J by 2 bases, with 8 bases between them. Germline CDR1 is MNHEY and CDR2 is SMNVEV (reference sequence). In DNA form, the CDR3 reads TGTGCCAGCAGAAGGGGGACCTACGAGCAGTACTTC. It translates to CASRRGTYEQYF.

This rearrangement joins TRBV23-1 to TRBJ1-6; D gene unclear. TRBV23-1 is marked as an open reading frame, function uncertain. V lost 0 bases and J 0 bases, leaving 12 bases between the germline ends. The CDR3 sequence is 18 residues long. This chain's CDR3 is CASSQSPRPCSYNSPLHF. CDR3 nucleotides: TGCGCCAGCAGTCAATCCCCCAGGCCTTGCTCCTATAATTCACCCCTCCACTTT.

The chain is built from TRBV24-1 and TRBJ2-3; TRBD2 matches at 9 bases. The CDR3 length is 15 residues. Germline values: CDR1 KGHDR, CDR2 SFDVKD. Trimming took 0 bases from V and 9 from J; bases not matched to a gene: 6. The CDR3 DNA reads TGTGCCACCAGTGATTTGGTAGCGGGAGTAGCGACGCAGTATTTT. Translation: CATSDLVAGVATQYF.

This chain links TRBV5-1 with TRBJ2-2; 8 bases align to TRBD1. The CDR3 is 16 residues long. Trimming removed 3 bases from V and 3 bases from J; junction bases left unmatched: 7. CDR1 is SGHRS and CDR2 is YFSETQ in the germline V gene. For the CDR3, the DNA is TGCGCCAGCAGCTCGCTGACAGGGGCGGACACCGGGGAGCTGTTTTTT. Translated, it gives CASSSLTGADTGELFF.

The chain uses TRBV27 and TRBJ1-5; D may be TRBD1 (5 bases). V was pared by 2 bases and J by 4 bases, with 12 bases between. This CDR3 region has 15 residues. CDR1 is MNHEY, CDR2 SMNVEV, per germline (reference sequence). For the CDR3, the DNA is TGTGCCAGCAGTTTAATAGGGGTCGAGAATCAGCCCCAGCATTTT. It translates to CASSLIGVENQPQHF.

The chain's CDR3 is CASSYVTGDQPQHF. Written as DNA, the CDR3 is TGTGCCAGCAGTTACGTCACAGGGGACCAGCCCCAGCATTTT. The gene calls are TRBV6-2 or TRBV6-3 and TRBJ1-5, with 7 nucleotides matching TRBD1. Germline CDR1 is MNHEY and CDR2 is SVGEGT. V shed 2 bases and J 7 bases; nucleotides not matched to a gene: 5. The CDR3 is 14 amino acids.

This clone has just a few counts. The rearrangement links TRBV19 to TRBJ1-2; D might be TRBD1 (6 bases). V dropped 3 bases and J dropped 0 bases, with 17 bases sitting between them. From germline, CDR1 is LNHDA and CDR2 SQIVND (reference sequence). The CDR3 contains 17 residues. The CDR3 sequence is CASSIRQAPESNYGYTF. Written as DNA, the CDR3 is TGTGCCAGTAGTATCAGACAGGCACCAGAATCTAACTATGGCTACACCTTC.

This rearrangement joins TRBV18 to TRBJ2-1; D uncertain. Trimming removed 2 bases from V and 0 bases from J, with 8 bases in between. Germline CDR1 and CDR2: KGHSH and LQKENI. CDR3 length: 15 residues. DNA for the CDR3: TGTGCCAGCTCACCAGACCTACTCTCCTACAATGAGCAGTTCTTC. Protein: CASSPDLLSYNEQFF.